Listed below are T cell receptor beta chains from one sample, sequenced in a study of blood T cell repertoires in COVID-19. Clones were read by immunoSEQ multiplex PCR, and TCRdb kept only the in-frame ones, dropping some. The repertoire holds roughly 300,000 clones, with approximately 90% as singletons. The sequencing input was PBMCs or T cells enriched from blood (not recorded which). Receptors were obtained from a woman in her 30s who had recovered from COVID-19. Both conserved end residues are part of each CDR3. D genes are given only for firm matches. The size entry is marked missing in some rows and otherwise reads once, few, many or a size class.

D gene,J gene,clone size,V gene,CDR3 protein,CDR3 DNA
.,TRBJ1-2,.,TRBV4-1,CASSRPSGAIGYTF,TGCGCCAGCAGCCGCCCCTCTGGTGCGATCGGCTACACCTTC
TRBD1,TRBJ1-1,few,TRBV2,CASSRTGGSEAFF,TGTGCCAGCAGTAGAACAGGGGGCTCTGAAGCTTTCTTT
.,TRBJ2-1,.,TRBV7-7,CASSRTQDSLNEQFF,TGTGCTAGCAGCCGAACTCAGGACAGTCTAAATGAGCAGTTCTTC
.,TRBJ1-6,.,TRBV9,CASSAGRSYNSPLHF,TGTGCCAGCAGCGCCGGTCGCTCCTATAATTCACCCCTCCACTTT
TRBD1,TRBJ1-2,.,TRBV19,CASSKGQGGFGYTF,TGTGCCAGTAGTAAGGGACAGGGGGGATTTGGCTACACCTTC
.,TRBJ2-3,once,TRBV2,CASSTGADTQYF,TGTGCCAGCAGTACAGGTGCAGATACGCAGTATTTT
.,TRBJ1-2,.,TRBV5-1,CASSLAQGYGYTF,TGCGCCAGCAGCTTGGCACAGGGCTATGGCTACACCTTC
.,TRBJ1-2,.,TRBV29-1,CSGRDTRNGYTF,TGCAGCGGACGGGACACCCGAAATGGCTACACCTTC
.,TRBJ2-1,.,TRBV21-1,CASRIAVWQFF,TGTGCCAGCAGAATAGCAGTTTGGCAGTTCTTC
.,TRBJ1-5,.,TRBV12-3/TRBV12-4,CASRPGARQPQHF,TGTGCCAGCAGACCAGGGGCTCGCCAGCCCCAGCATTTT
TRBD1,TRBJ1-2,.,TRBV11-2,CASSSSSGGYGYTF,TGTGCCAGCAGCTCATCATCAGGGGGTTATGGCTACACCTTC
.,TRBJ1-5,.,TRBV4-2,CASSQPSLRGREPPSHQPQHF,TGTGCCAGCAGCCAACCCTCCCTCCGCGGGCGGGAGCCCCCTTCTCATCAGCCCCAGCATTTT
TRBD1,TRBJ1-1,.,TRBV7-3,CASSPGQGTEAFF,TGTGCCAGCAGCCCCGGACAGGGGACTGAAGCTTTCTTT
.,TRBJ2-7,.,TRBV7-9,CASSLGPLKSYEQYF,TGTGCCAGCAGCTTGGGGCCACTCAAAAGTTACGAGCAGTACTTC
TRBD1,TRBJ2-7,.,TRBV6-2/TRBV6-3,CASSFDRGDEQYF,TGTGCCAGCAGTTTTGACAGGGGCGACGAGCAGTACTTC
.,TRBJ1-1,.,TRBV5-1,CASSLTGLPEAFF,TGCGCCAGCAGCTTGACAGGCCTCCCTGAAGCTTTCTTT
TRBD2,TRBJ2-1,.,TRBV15,CATSREGTSGGAYSEQFF,TGTGCCACCAGCAGAGAGGGAACTAGCGGGGGGGCCTACAGTGAGCAGTTCTTC
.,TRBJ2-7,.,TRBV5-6,CASSPGGLTYEQYF,TGTGCCAGCAGCCCCGGGGGGCTCACCTACGAGCAGTACTTC
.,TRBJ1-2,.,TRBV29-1,CSVEGLRESGYTF,TGCAGCGTTGAAGGTTTGCGGGAGAGCGGCTACACCTTC
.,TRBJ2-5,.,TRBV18,CASSPGTPQETQYF,TGTGCCAGCTCACCCGGGACACCCCAAGAGACCCAGTACTTC
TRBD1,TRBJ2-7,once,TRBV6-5,CASSWEGQAGEQYF,TGTGCCAGCAGTTGGGAAGGACAGGCGGGCGAGCAGTACTTC
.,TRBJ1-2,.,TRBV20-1,CSGAGGYTF,TGCAGTGGGGCCGGAGGCTACACCTTC
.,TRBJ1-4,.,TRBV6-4,CATSKVWGANEKLFF,TGTGCCACCTCAAAGGTTTGGGGGGCTAATGAAAAACTGTTTTTT
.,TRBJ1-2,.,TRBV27,CASSSLGDTNYGYTF,TGTGCCAGCAGTTCCCTTGGGGACACTAACTATGGCTACACCTTC
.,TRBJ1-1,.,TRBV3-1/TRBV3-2,CASSPGFEAFF,TGTGCCAGCAGCCCCGGGTTTGAAGCTTTCTTT
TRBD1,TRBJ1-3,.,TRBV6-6,CASSQRGQGDSGNTIYF,TGTGCCAGCAGTCAAAGGGGACAGGGAGACTCTGGAAACACCATATATTTT
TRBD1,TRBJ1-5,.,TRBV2,CASARDSHQPQHF,TGTGCCAGCGCTCGGGACAGCCATCAGCCCCAGCATTTT
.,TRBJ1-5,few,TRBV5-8,CASSATGPNQPQHF,TGTGCCAGCAGCGCCACAGGGCCAAATCAGCCCCAGCATTTT
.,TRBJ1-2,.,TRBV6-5,CASSYLRGLNYGYTF,TGTGCCAGCAGTTACTTACGGGGACTGAACTATGGCTACACCTTC
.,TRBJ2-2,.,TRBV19,CASSIVGAGELFF,TGTGCCAGTAGTATTGTGGGGGCAGGGGAGCTGTTTTTT
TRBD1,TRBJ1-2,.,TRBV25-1,CASSVTGAPVYGYTF,TGTGCCAGCAGTGTGACAGGGGCGCCGGTCTATGGCTACACCTTC
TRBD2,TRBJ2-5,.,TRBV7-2,CASSPRLAGHQETQYF,TGTGCCAGCAGCCCCCGACTAGCGGGGCACCAAGAGACCCAGTACTTC
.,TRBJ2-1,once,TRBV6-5,CAGRATSFGEQFF,TGTGCCGGCAGGGCGACTAGTTTTGGCGAGCAGTTCTTC
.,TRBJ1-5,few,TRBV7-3,CASSLTGQGNQPQHF,TGTGCCAGCAGCTTAACGGGGCAGGGCAATCAGCCCCAGCATTTT
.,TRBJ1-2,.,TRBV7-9,CASSFSETPRQVSGYTF,TGTGCCAGCAGCTTTTCTGAGACGCCGAGACAAGTATCGGGCTACACCTTC
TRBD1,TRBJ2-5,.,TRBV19,CASSGQGETQYF,TGTGCCAGTAGTGGACAGGGCGAGACCCAGTACTTC
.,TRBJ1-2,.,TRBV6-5,CASSYARQQVYGYTF,TGTGCCAGCAGTTACGCTCGGCAGCAGGTTTATGGCTACACCTTC
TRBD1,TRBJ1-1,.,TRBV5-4,CASRPQTGRLTEAFF,TGTGCCAGCAGACCCCAGACAGGGAGATTGACTGAAGCTTTCTTT
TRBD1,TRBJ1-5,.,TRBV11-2,CASSNNGQVRGQPQHF,TGTGCCAGCAGCAACAACGGACAGGTTAGAGGCCAGCCCCAGCATTTT
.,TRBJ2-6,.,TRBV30,CASRHSGANVLTF,TGTGCCTCCCGACACTCTGGGGCCAACGTCCTGACTTTC
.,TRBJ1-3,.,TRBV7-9,CASSPNSYSPHF,TGTGCCAGCAGCCCCAACTCCTACAGCCCACATTTT
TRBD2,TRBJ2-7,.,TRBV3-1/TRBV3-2,CASRASGGSSYEQYF,TGTGCCAGCAGAGCTAGCGGGGGGAGCTCCTACGAGCAGTACTTC
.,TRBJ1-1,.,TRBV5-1,CASSYRWNTEAFF,TGCGCCAGCAGTTACAGGTGGAACACTGAAGCTTTCTTT
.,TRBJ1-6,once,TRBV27,CASSRPGGGSPLHF,TGTGCCAGCAGTCGGCCCGGCGGAGGTTCACCCCTCCACTTT
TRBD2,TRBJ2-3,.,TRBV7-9,CASSFLAGRDTQYF,TGTGCCAGCAGCTTCCTAGCGGGGAGAGATACGCAGTATTTT
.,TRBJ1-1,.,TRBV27,CASSLFGAEAFF,TGTGCCAGCAGTTTATTTGGGGCGGAAGCTTTCTTT
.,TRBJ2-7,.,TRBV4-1,CASSHPGLLYEQYF,TGCGCCAGCAGCCACCCGGGACTCCTCTACGAGCAGTACTTC
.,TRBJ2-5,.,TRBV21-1,CATRLRTGVETQYF,TGTGCCACCCGACTTAGGACAGGGGTGGAGACCCAGTACTTC